The rows below give T cell receptor beta chains drawn from one sample of a study of neoadjuvant nivolumab and ipilimumab in lung cancer. TCRdb's copy holds only in-frame clones and misses some; the assay was immunoSEQ multiplex PCR. The repertoire includes 40,000 to 60,000 clones, roughly 91% of them detected once, and under 4.5% sits in the top ten. The sample consisted of blood, taken before neoadjuvant nivolumab, alone or with ipilimumab. The receptors shown here come from an adult with non-small cell lung cancer. Some clones in this sample may be carry-over from other donors' samples. The CDR3 runs from the conserved cysteine through the conserved F or W. A D gene is named only where the DNA matches it firmly. Some rows have no size entry. The others give once, few or many, or a class for an expanded clone.

J gene,D gene,clone size,V gene,CDR3 DNA,CDR3 protein
TRBJ2-7,.,.,TRBV5-6,TGTGCCAGCAGCTTGACAGGGTTCGAGCAGTACTTC,CASSLTGFEQYF
TRBJ1-4,.,few,TRBV4-1,TGCGCCAGCAGCACCGGGACAACTAATGAAAAACTGTTTTTT,CASSTGTTNEKLFF
TRBJ2-5,TRBD1,.,TRBV2,TGTGCCAGCAGTGAAACGACAGGGGGCCAAGAGACCCAGTACTTC,CASSETTGGQETQYF
TRBJ1-4,TRBD1,.,TRBV19,TGTGCCGTTGGGGACAGGGCAGGGGATGAAAAACTGTTTTTT,CAVGDRAGDEKLFF
TRBJ1-2,.,.,TRBV5-4,TGTGCCAGCAGCTTGGACGCTAACTATGGCTACACCTTC,CASSLDANYGYTF
TRBJ1-1,.,.,TRBV7-9,TGTGCCAGCAGCTTCCTCATAGGGTACACTGAAGCTTTCTTT,CASSFLIGYTEAFF
TRBJ2-1,TRBD2,.,TRBV7-9,TGTGCCAGCAGCTTATCGGGAAGCGGGAGGGCCAATGAGCAGTTCTTC,CASSLSGSGRANEQFF
TRBJ1-5,.,few,TRBV19,TGTGCCAGTAGTATGGGAAGGGAGGGCCAGCCCCAGCATTTT,CASSMGREGQPQHF
TRBJ2-3,TRBD2,.,TRBV5-1,TGCGCCAGCAGCTTAGCGGGAAAGGTGACAGATACGCAGTATTTT,CASSLAGKVTDTQYF
TRBJ2-1,.,.,TRBV11-2,TGTGCCAGCAGCTTAAGGGTGGTAATATCGGGAGACAATGAGCAGTTCTTC,CASSLRVVISGDNEQFF
TRBJ2-1,.,.,TRBV6-6,TGTGCCAGCAGTTACCCGGGGGCCTACAATGAGCAGTTCTTC,CASSYPGAYNEQFF